These 24 T cell receptor beta chains originate from one sample sequenced in a study of tumor-infiltrating lymphocytes in oesophageal squamous cell carcinoma. TCRdb re-called the PCR reads with MiXCR, one entry per CDR3 protein. Of some 11,000 distinct CDR3 sequences in the sample, 52% were seen once. Specimen: esophageal tumor tissue. The receptors were sampled from a female donor with esophageal squamous cell carcinoma.

This sequence joins TRBV7-6 and TRBJ2-7; no clear D. Germline-derived CDR1 and CDR2 are SGHVS and FNYEAQ. V was pared by 0 bases and J by 2 bases, with 2 bases between. The CDR3 covers 12 residues. CDR3 protein: CASSLAPYEQYF. For the CDR3, the DNA is TGTGCCAGCAGCTTAGCGCCCTACGAGCAGTACTTC.

The chain couples TRBV7-6 to TRBJ2-3; D might be TRBD1 or TRBD2, each matching 5 bases. Trimming took off 5 bases at V and 0 bases at J, with 12 bases between the two ends. This CDR3 is 15 amino acids long. The V gene's germline CDR1 is SGHVS and CDR2 FNYEAQ. The CDR3 DNA reads TGTGCCAGCAGCCCGCCGGGACGCAGCACAGATACGCAGTATTTT. Translated, it gives CASSPPGRSTDTQYF. The entire variable domain, with the rest obtained from reference TRBV7-6 and TRBJ2-3, is as follows: GAGVSQSPRYKVTKRGQDVALRCDPISGHVSLYWYRQALGQGPEFLTYFNYEAQQDKSGLPNDRFSAERPEGSISTLTIQRTEQRDSAMYRCASSPPGRSTDTQYFGPGTRLTVL.

The table lists this clonotype with many counts. With a much larger clone just one base away, this may be a read error. V and J are TRBV7-3 and TRBJ2-7; D may be TRBD2 (6 bases). Trimming left V 1 base short and J 7 bases short, with 17 bases between. Germline V gene data show CDR1 as SGHTA and CDR2 as FQGTGA. The length of the CDR3 is 15 residues. CDR3 region: CASSLIGSGRNEQYF. The CDR3 DNA sequence: TGTGCCAGCAGCTTAATCGGGAGTGGTAGGAATGAGCAGTACTTC.

The chain recombines TRBV15 with TRBJ2-3, with D uncertain. V dropped 1 base and J dropped 5 bases, with 4 bases sitting between them. The CDR3 spans 12 residues. CDR1 is LNHNV, CDR2 YYDKDF, per germline (reference sequence). The CDR3, as DNA: TGTGCCACCAGCAGAGGAGAAGATACGCAGTATTTT. Protein: CATSRGEDTQYF. Combining the CDR3 with reference TRBV15 and TRBJ2-3 gives the whole variable domain DAMVIQNPRYQVTQFGKPVTLSCSQTLNHNVMYWYQQKSSQAPKLLFHYYDKDFNNEADTPDNFQSRRPNTSFCFLDIRSPGLGDTAMYLCATSRGEDTQYFGPGTRLTVL.

About this clonotype itself: A much larger clone lies one base from this, so it may be a read error. The gene calls are TRBV20-1 and TRBJ2-4; a possible D gene is TRBD1 (7 bases). The CDR3 is made up of 14 amino acids. Germline CDR1 is DFQATT and CDR2 is SNEGSKA (reference sequence). Trimming pared 0 bases from V and 13 bases from J, leaving 19 bases between. The CDR3 here is CSAREQGGPLEQYF. The CDR3 DNA sequence: TGCAGTGCTAGAGAGCAGGGGGGTCCGCTTGAGCAGTACTTC.

In DNA, the CDR3 is TGTGCCAGCAGCTTAAGGGATTCTAGCGGGGGCGCCGTTTTGTACTTC. Amino acid sequence: CASSLRDSSGGAVLYF. The V and J genes are TRBV11-2 and TRBJ2-4; 10 bases line up with TRBD2. Germline CDR1 reads SGHAT; CDR2 reads FQNNGV. V lost 2 bases to trimming and J lost 15 bases; unmatched junction nucleotides: 16. The CDR3 is 16 residues long.

The chain joins TRBV5-1 to TRBJ1-6; D gene uncertain. The V end was cut by 0 bases, the J end by 9 bases, with 13 bases between. The CDR3 sequence is 15 residues long. Germline V gene data show CDR1 as SGHRS and CDR2 as YFSETQ. CDR3 in DNA: TGCGCCAGCAGCTTGGCCTTTGGGGAAAGTTCACCCCTCCACTTT. Translating it yields CASSLAFGESSPLHF.

This clonotype is deemed large. Since a much larger clone is just one base distant, this may be a read error. V is TRBV7-3 and J is TRBJ2-5; TRBD2 matches at 13 bases. The J segment lost 11 bases and the V segment lost 2 bases, leaving 11 bases of the junction unmatched. Germline V CDR1 and CDR2: SGHTA, FQGTGA. The length of the CDR3 is 16 residues. In nucleotides, the CDR3 is TGTGCCAGCAGCTTATCCTGGACTAGCGGGGGCAATGAGCAGTACTTC. It codes for CASSLSWTSGGNEQYF.

V usage is TRBV11-2 and J usage is TRBJ2-5; 13 bases line up with TRBD2. The CDR3 loop spans 17 amino acids. The J segment lost 6 bases and the V segment lost 5 bases, leaving 12 bases of the junction unmatched. CDR1 SGHAT and CDR2 FQNNGV come from the germline V gene. Written as DNA, the CDR3 is TGTGCCAGCAGCCAGGGACTAGCGGGAACAGTCGGGAAGACCCAGTACTTC. Protein sequence: CASSQGLAGTVGKTQYF.

J is TRBJ2-6 and V is TRBV7-3; possible D gene TRBD2, 5 bases. CDR1 is SGHTA and CDR2 is FQGTGA in the germline V gene. CDR3 size: 16 residues. V was pared by 5 bases and J by 1 base, with 12 bases between. The CDR3 reads CASSPPGSSGANVLTF. For the CDR3, the DNA is TGTGCCAGCAGCCCGCCTGGGAGTTCTGGGGCCAACGTCCTGACTTTC.

The CDR3: CASSLPGTQSYEQYF. CDR3 sequence (DNA): TGTGCCAGCAGTTTGCCCGGGACACAATCCTACGAGCAGTACTTC. The chain couples TRBV28 to TRBJ2-5, with D possibly matching TRBD1 (6 bases). TRBJ2-7 explains the end of the DNA better; the J call may be wrong. The CDR3 extends over 15 amino acids. Germline V CDR1 and CDR2: MDHEN, SYDVKM.

V usage is TRBV7-9 and J usage is TRBJ2-1; D gene unclear. Trimming took off 4 bases at V and 5 bases at J, with 15 bases between the two ends. Germline loops: CDR1 SEHNR, CDR2 FQNEAQ (reference sequence). The CDR3 has 15 amino acids. DNA of the CDR3: TGTGCCAGCAGCTCGGCTACAACCGTACACAATGAGCAGTTCTTC. This gives the protein CASSSATTVHNEQFF.

This chain uses TRBV7-9 with TRBJ2-1, with D tentatively TRBD1 (5 bases). The J call is doubtful: the DNA matches TRBJ2-7 better. The germline CDR1 and CDR2 sequences are SEHNR and FQNEAQ (reference sequence). The length of the CDR3 is 13 residues. This CDR3 reads CASSPRGPYEQYF. The CDR3 nucleotides read TGTGCCAGCAGCCCAAGGGGTCCGTACGAGCAGTACTTC.

This clonotype was detected ten times or more. V gene TRBV28 combines with J gene TRBJ1-6; D is perhaps TRBD1 (6 bases). Germline V CDR1 and CDR2: MDHEN, SYDVKM. V lost 4 bases to trimming and J lost 4 bases, with 11 bases between them. This CDR3 spans 15 amino acids. CDR3 nucleotide sequence: TGTGCCAGCAGTTCTCTCACAGGGTATAATTCACCCCTCCACTTT. It codes for CASSSLTGYNSPLHF.

CDR3 nucleotide sequence: TGCGCCAGCAGCCCTCTTTCGTTAACGGGGTCGGAGACTGAAGCTTTCTTT. It is translated as CASSPLSLTGSETEAFF. J is TRBJ1-1 and V is TRBV4-1; no clear D gene. In germline, CDR1 is MGHRA, CDR2 YSYEKL. The V end was cut by 4 bases, the J end by 5 bases, with 23 bases between. This CDR3 spans 17 amino acids.

This chain joins TRBV7-2 and TRBJ2-7, with 11 bases fitting TRBD1. Gene TRBJ2-5 matches the end of the DNA better, so the J call may be wrong. The CDR3 has 15 amino acids. Per the germline V gene, CDR1 is SGHTA and CDR2 is FQGNSA. CDR3 protein: CASSHGQGAGETQYF. The CDR3 nucleotides are TGTGCCAGCAGCCACGGACAGGGGGCGGGAGAGACCCAGTACTTC.

By its share, this clonotype is large. The chain has TRBV5-6 and TRBJ2-1; no definite D call. This CDR3 contains 15 residues. V shed 0 bases and J shed 8 bases, with 15 bases lying between them. Germline loops: CDR1 SGHDT, CDR2 YYEEEE. The CDR3 is CASSLAWVTRDEQFF. Written as DNA, the CDR3 is TGTGCCAGCAGCTTGGCCTGGGTAACACGCGATGAGCAGTTCTTC.

This clonotype was observed a handful of times. The V call is TRBV2, the J call TRBJ1-2; TRBD1 aligns across 7 bases. The CDR3 runs 14 residues. V lost 5 bases to trimming and J lost 2 bases; unmatched junction nucleotides: 5. Germline V CDR1 and CDR2: SNHLY, FYNNEI. CDR3 sequence reads: CASSLQGTNYGYTF. CDR3 coding DNA: TGTGCCAGCAGTCTACAGGGGACCAACTATGGCTACACCTTC.

V usage is TRBV5-1 and J usage is TRBJ2-7; a weak D match, TRBD1 (8 bases). There are 15 residues in the CDR3. The V end was cut by 1 base, the J end by 2 bases, with 13 bases between. Germline assignment: CDR1 SGHRS and CDR2 YFSETQ. The CDR3: CASSLSTGGAYEQYF. DNA for the CDR3: TGCGCCAGCAGCTTGAGTACAGGGGGGGCCTACGAGCAGTACTTC.

This clonotype was picked up many times. The chain couples TRBV24-1 to TRBJ2-7; 9 bases are a match to TRBD1. Germline V gene lookup returns CDR1 KGHDR and CDR2 SFDVKD. Germline trimming cut 9 bases from V and 2 bases from J; bases unmatched to any gene: 4. The CDR3 length is 13 residues. The CDR3 sequence is CATGRDRAYEQYF. CDR3 bases: TGTGCCACCGGAAGGGACAGGGCCTACGAGCAGTACTTC.

This chain joins TRBV6-1 and TRBJ2-7; TRBD1 is a possible D gene (5 bases). The CDR3 contains 15 residues. V lost 2 bases and J 2 bases, leaving 13 bases between the germline ends. The germline V gene encodes CDR1 MNHNS and CDR2 SASEGT. The CDR3 spells CASSEPGIPPYEQYF. The CDR3 DNA sequence: TGTGCCAGCAGTGAACCAGGGATCCCGCCCTACGAGCAGTACTTC.

There are many counts of this clonotype. The J gene is TRBJ1-3, the V gene TRBV5-8, with D unclear. There are 13 residues in the CDR3. The V end was cut by 3 bases, the J end by 7 bases, with 11 bases between. The germline gives CDR1 SGHTS, CDR2 YDEGEE. The CDR3 DNA reads TGTGCCAGCAGCTGCCCGGATTGCAACACCATATATTTT. The encoded protein is CASSCPDCNTIYF. The whole variable domain, remainder taken from reference TRBV5-8 and TRBJ1-3, is EAGVTQSPTHLIKTRGQQATLRCSPISGHTSVYWYQQALGLGLQFLLWYDEGEERNRGNFPPRFSGRQFPNYSSELNVNALELEDSALYLCASSCPDCNTIYFGEGSWLTVV.

This clonotype was observed a handful of times. This sequence may be a read error, since a much larger clone differs from it by one base. The rearrangement links TRBV24-1 to TRBJ2-5; 8 bases agree with TRBD1. Germline V gives CDR1 KGHDR, CDR2 SFDVKD. The CDR3 is 16 residues long. V lost 1 base and J lost 11; bases outside the gene matches: 14. Here the CDR3 DNA reads TGTGCCACCAGTGATTTAGGAGACAGGGGCTACAATGAGCAGTACTTC. It is translated as CATSDLGDRGYNEQYF.

The V gene is TRBV12-3 or TRBV12-4, the J gene TRBJ2-3, with D possibly matching TRBD2 (5 bases). This CDR3 region has 15 residues. V was trimmed by 5 bases and J by 0 bases, leaving 12 bases between them. The CDR3 sequence is CASSPRRTSTDTQYF. DNA of the CDR3: TGTGCCAGCAGTCCCCGTAGGACTAGCACAGATACGCAGTATTTT.